This TCR beta chain was sequenced for a study of Graves' ophthalmopathy and Graves' hyperthyroidism. Exclusion criteria comprised other autoimmune diseases, uncontrolled infections, pregnancy or lactation in patients. Diagnosis relied on clinical symptoms, serum thyroxine, TRAb, thyroid ultrasound and orbital computed tomography. The length of the CDR3 is 11 residues. The germline V and J ends were trimmed by 4 bases and 11 bases, with 11 bases remaining between them. The TCR beta CDR3 regions underwent amplification from RNA transcripts. In the first round, RT-PCR was carried out with HTBI primers, and a multiplex PCR formed the second round. In TCRdb, the multiplex PCR reads were re-called with MiXCR into one record per CDR3 protein. The data hold some 400,000 distinct CDR3 sequences, with around 20% observed a single time. Study outcomes and limitations: Blood was where most expanded thyroid clonotypes above 0.001 frequency also turned up. Sensitivity of approximately 66% and specificity of approximately 72% were achieved by the model that predicted ophthalmopathy progression.

To note about this clonotype: What it binds is unknown.

The rearrangement links TRBV12-3 or TRBV12-4 to TRBJ1-1; maybe TRBD1 (6 bases). This TCR derives from a woman in her late teens or twenties with Graves' ophthalmopathy. The sequenced material came from peripheral blood. CDR3 region: CASSSRDTAFF. The CDR3 nucleotides are TGTGCCAGCAGTTCCCGGGACACCGCTTTCTTT.